This TCR beta chain appears in the sequencing data of a study of blood T cell repertoires in COVID-19. The V end was cut by 8 bases, the J end by 1 base, with 12 bases between. The CDR3 is 14 residues long. Germline lookup yields CDR1 MDHEN and CDR2 SYDVKM. Data came from immunoSEQ multiplex PCR; TCRdb stores just in-frame clones and leaves some out. Here the sample spans nearly 350,000 clones, around 87% being singletons. This rearrangement joins TRBV28 to TRBJ2-1, with no clear D. This receptor was identified in a woman aged 50 to 65 with COVID-19, enrolled during active disease. Sample: peripheral blood. The CDR3 is CASLSETSYNEQFF. The CDR3, as DNA: TGTGCCAGCCTGAGTGAGACTTCCTACAATGAGCAGTTCTTC.